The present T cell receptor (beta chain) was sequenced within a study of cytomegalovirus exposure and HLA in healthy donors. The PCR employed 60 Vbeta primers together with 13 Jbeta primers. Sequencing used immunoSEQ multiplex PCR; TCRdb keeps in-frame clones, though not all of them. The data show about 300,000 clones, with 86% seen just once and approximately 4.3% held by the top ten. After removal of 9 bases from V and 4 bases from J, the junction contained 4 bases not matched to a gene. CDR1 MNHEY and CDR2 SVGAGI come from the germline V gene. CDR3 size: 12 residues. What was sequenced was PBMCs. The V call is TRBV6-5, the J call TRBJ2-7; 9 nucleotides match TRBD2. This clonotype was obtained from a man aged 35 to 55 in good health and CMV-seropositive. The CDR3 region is CASWTSDYEQYF. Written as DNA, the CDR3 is TGTGCCAGTTGGACTAGCGATTACGAGCAGTACTTC.